This T cell receptor (beta chain) is drawn from a study of blood T cell repertoires in COVID-19. Trimming took 7 bases from V and 7 from J, leaving 19 bases between them. Germline CDR1 is ENHRY and CDR2 is SYGVKD. The CDR3 is made up of 14 amino acids. Cohort 3 recovered donors had two negative PCRs, clearance, or symptom resolution. Sequencing was performed with immunoSEQ multiplex PCR; in TCRdb, only in-frame clones are kept and a portion is missing. The sample carries over 350,000 clones, around 87% recorded once. The sample taken for sequencing was PBMCs or T cells enriched from blood (not recorded which). This sequence was found in a woman between 50 and 59 years old who had recovered from COVID-19. The V and J genes are TRBV10-3 and TRBJ1-1; weak D call: TRBD1 (5 bases). CDR3 amino acids: CAITQNLWGNEAFF. CDR3 DNA sequence: TGTGCCATCACCCAAAACCTCTGGGGCAATGAAGCTTTCTTT.